The source of this T cell receptor (beta chain) is a study of blood T cell repertoires in COVID-19. Study in general: From the United States, Italy and Spain came samples of acute and convalescent COVID-19. T cells, B-cell-depleted T cells, or PBMCs provided the cDNA or gDNA that served as material.

Authors' data handling: Reference gene primer amplification yielded estimated nucleated cell counts. Method: immunoSEQ multiplex PCR; TCRdb's copy keeps in-frame clones and lacks some. That table supplies the V and J calls and clone size; D and trimming were determined from the DNA. The table records some 270,000 clones, 80% to 90% of them present only once. Germline values: CDR1 LGHDT, CDR2 YNNKEL (reference sequence). The germline V and J ends were trimmed by 4 bases and 5 bases, with 16 bases remaining between them. There are 15 residues in the CDR3. Sequencing was carried out using PBMCs or T cells enriched from blood (not recorded which). This clonotype was sampled from a woman aged 40-49 years who had been exposed to COVID-19. The J gene is TRBJ2-3, the V gene TRBV3-1 (or the pseudogene TRBV3-2), with a tentative D call TRBD2 (6 bases). The CDR3 region is CASSPDTRRVDTQYF. DNA for the CDR3: TGTGCCAGCAGCCCGGACACCCGGAGGGTAGATACGCAGTATTTT.